Following are 13 T cell receptor beta chains from one sample sequenced in a study of T cell changes during pregnancy in multiple sclerosis. Assay: immunoSEQ multiplex PCR; the TCRdb copy retains only in-frame clones and omits some. This table has 20,000 or so clones, around nine tenths appearing once. The material sequenced was CD8+ T cells from peripheral blood mononuclear cells, taken in the second trimester of pregnancy. The receptors derive from a female donor in good health, enrolled as a control in a pregnancy study.

This sequence joins TRBV7-9 and TRBJ2-1; 16 positions agree with TRBD2. The CDR3 is 17 amino acids. CDR1 is SEHNR, CDR2 FQNEAQ, per germline (reference sequence). Germline trimming cut 5 bases from V and 4 bases from J; bases unmatched to any gene: 5. CDR3 nucleotides: TGTGCCAGCAGCCCGGGACTAGCGGGGGGGGTTTACAATGAGCAGTTCTTC. This codes for CASSPGLAGGVYNEQFF.

V is TRBV25-1 and J is TRBJ1-1, with D perhaps matching TRBD1 (5 bases). Trimming removed 2 bases at V and 4 bases at J, with 17 bases between. CDR1 and CDR2 from the germline V gene are MGHDK and SYGVNS. CDR3 length: 16 residues. CDR3: CASSEGGTRWVTEAFF. In DNA, the CDR3 is TGTGCCAGCAGTGAAGGCGGGACCCGCTGGGTCACTGAAGCTTTCTTT.

The chain links TRBV6-4 to TRBJ2-1, with 10 bases lining up with TRBD2. The V gene end was trimmed by 6 bases and the J gene end by 5 bases; junction bases not matched to a gene: 7. In germline, CDR1 is MRHNA, CDR2 SNTAGT. The CDR3 totals 15 residues. The CDR3 DNA reads as TGTGCCAGCAGCCTTCTAGCGGGAGTGAACAATGAGCAGTTCTTC. Translated: CASSLLAGVNNEQFF.

As concerns this clone: Its ends do not fully match the called genes, so a read error is possible. V usage is TRBV27 and J usage is TRBJ2-7; tentative D call: TRBD2 (7 bases). Germline CDR1 MNHEY, CDR2 SMNVEV (reference sequence). The CDR3 has 14 amino acids. The CDR3 loop reads CAGSLGRGGNEQYF. CDR3 nucleotide sequence: TGTGCCGGCAGTTTAGGCAGGGGAGGGAACGAGCAGTACTTC.

This chain joins TRBV25-1 and TRBJ1-1; D gene uncertain. The CDR3 loop spans 14 amino acids. Trimming left V 4 bases short and J 0 bases short, with 9 bases between. From germline, CDR1 is MGHDK and CDR2 SYGVNS. In DNA form, the CDR3 reads TGTGCCAGCAGTGGCCCGCAGGTGAACACTGAAGCTTTCTTT. Translated: CASSGPQVNTEAFF.

This clone appeared once. The CDR3 reads CASSSRQTPSYGYTF. For the CDR3, the DNA is TGTGCCAGCAGCTCCCGACAGACCCCCAGCTATGGCTACACCTTC. V gene TRBV7-9 combines with J gene TRBJ1-2; D is possibly TRBD1 (5 bases). The CDR3 consists of 15 residues. CDR1 and CDR2 from the germline V gene are SEHNR and FQNEAQ (reference sequence). The ends were cut back, 4 bases at V and 4 bases at J, with 16 bases in the middle.

This clone was recorded only once. This sequence joins TRBV7-2 and TRBJ2-3; perhaps TRBD2 as D (5 bases). This CDR3 has 14 residues. The ends were cut back, 1 base at V and 2 bases at J, with 7 bases in the middle. The germline V gene has CDR1 SGHTA and CDR2 FQGNSA. The CDR3 reads CASSLGEITDTQYF. CDR3 DNA: TGTGCCAGCAGCTTAGGGGAGATCACAGATACGCAGTATTTT.

CDR3 region: CASTKTGDGNTIYF. In DNA, the CDR3 is TGTGCCAGCACCAAGACAGGGGATGGAAACACCATATATTTT. The V gene is TRBV5-6, the J gene TRBJ1-3, with 8 bases lining up with TRBD1. Germline assignment: CDR1 SGHDT and CDR2 YYEEEE. Germline trimming cut 6 bases from V and 3 bases from J; bases unmatched to any gene: 5. This CDR3 region has 14 residues.

V gene TRBV28 combines with J gene TRBJ2-2; D perhaps matches TRBD1 (6 bases). Per the germline V gene, CDR1 is MDHEN and CDR2 is SYDVKM. The CDR3 runs 14 residues. Trimming stripped 5 bases from V and 7 bases from J, with 14 bases between. CDR3 sequence: CASSHREMGGELFF. CDR3 coding DNA: TGTGCCAGCAGTCACAGGGAAATGGGCGGGGAGCTGTTTTTT. Full variable domain (outside the CDR3, taken from reference TRBV28 and TRBJ2-2): DVKVTQSSRYLVKRTGEKVFLECVQDMDHENMFWYRQDPGLGLRLIYFSYDVKMKEKGDIPEGYSVSREKKERFSLILESASTNQTSMYLCASSHREMGGELFFGEGSRLTVL.

Comments on this clone: Its ends do not fully match the called genes, so a read error is possible. Additional DNA sequences in this sample encode the identical CDR3. The gene calls are TRBV5-5 and TRBJ1-1, with 9 bases fitting TRBD1. CDR3 length: 17 residues. In germline, CDR1 is SGHKS, CDR2 YYEKEE (reference sequence). CDR3 nucleotides: TGTGCCAGCAACTTGTTGGGTACAGGGGGCGTGCGGAATGAAGCTTTCTTT. Translated, it gives CASNLLGTGGVRNEAFF.

The chain is built from TRBV5-4 and TRBJ2-3; TRBD1 agrees at 8 bases. The germline V gene has CDR1 SGHNT and CDR2 YYREEE (reference sequence). This CDR3 contains 17 residues. Trimming took 4 bases from V and 3 from J; bases not matched to a gene: 13. The DNA for the CDR3 is TGTGCCAGCAGCCTGGACAGGGTGAGGTTGAGGACAGATACGCAGTATTTT. Amino acid sequence: CASSLDRVRLRTDTQYF.

This rearrangement joins TRBV5-6 to TRBJ1-2, with D maybe TRBD1 (5 bases). The CDR3 consists of 14 residues. Trimming removed 0 bases from V and 4 bases from J, with 10 bases in between. Germline V gene sequence: CDR1 SGHDT, CDR2 YYEEEE. The CDR3 DNA sequence: TGTGCCAGCAGCTTGGGAACAGGCAGCTATGGCTACACCTTC. This codes for CASSLGTGSYGYTF.

This rearrangement joins TRBV29-1 to TRBJ2-5; 8 bases match TRBD2. V shed 2 bases and J 7 bases; nucleotides not matched to a gene: 3. The CDR3 covers 12 residues. Germline V gene lookup returns CDR1 SQVTM and CDR2 ANQGSEA. The CDR3 nucleotides read TGCAGCGTTGAAAGCGGGGGTCGGACCCAGTACTTC. This encodes CSVESGGRTQYF.